The next 32 T cell receptor beta chains were all read from a single sample in a study of blood T cell repertoires in COVID-19. Data came from immunoSEQ multiplex PCR; TCRdb stores just in-frame clones and leaves some out. Here the sample spans hundreds of thousands of clones, approximately 90% being singletons. The sample comprised PBMCs or T cells enriched from blood (not recorded which). All receptors come from a young woman with acute COVID-19.

The chain recombines TRBV18 with TRBJ1-1; 8 bases are a match to TRBD1. J gave up 0 bases and V 6 bases, and 6 bases lay outside the gene matches. Germline V gene lookup returns CDR1 KGHSH and CDR2 LQKENI. The CDR3 is made up of 15 amino acids. CDR3 amino acids: CASSPATGVNTEAFF. CDR3 nucleotide sequence: TGTGCCAGCTCGCCCGCGACAGGGGTGAACACTGAAGCTTTCTTT.

This clone was seen a handful of times. The J gene is TRBJ2-1, the V gene TRBV7-8, with D possibly being TRBD2 (6 bases). V dropped 5 bases and J dropped 4 bases, with 12 bases sitting between them. Germline V gene data show CDR1 as SGHVS and CDR2 as FQNEAQ. This CDR3 is built from 14 residues. For the CDR3, the DNA is TGTGCCAGCAGCCCGATTGGGACTTACAATGAGCAGTTCTTC. Translated, it gives CASSPIGTYNEQFF.

The chain recombines TRBV19 with TRBJ1-2; perhaps TRBD1 as D (6 bases). Germline-derived CDR1 and CDR2 are LNHDA and SQIVND (reference sequence). The CDR3 extends over 14 amino acids. V was trimmed by 0 bases and J by 4 bases, leaving 9 bases between them. The CDR3 DNA reads as TGTGCCAGTAGTATAGAAGGGGGATCCTATGGCTACACCTTC. Amino acid sequence: CASSIEGGSYGYTF.

This clone was seen a handful of times. The CDR3, as DNA: TGTGCCTGGAGAAGGACGGGACAGGTTGAAGCTTTCTTT. As protein: CAWRRTGQVEAFF. V is TRBV30 and J is TRBJ1-1; TRBD1 matches 8 bases. V was clipped by 3 bases and J by 7 bases; unmatched bases: 7. This CDR3 comprises 13 residues. Germline assignment: CDR1 GTSNPN and CDR2 SVGIG (reference sequence). Supplemented by reference TRBV30 and TRBJ1-1, the full variable domain reads SQTIHQWPATLVQPVGSPLSLECTVEGTSNPNLYWYRQAAGRGLQLLFYSVGIGQISSEVPQNLSASRPQDRQFILSSKKLLLSDSGFYLCAWRRTGQVEAFFGQGTRLTVV.

The genes are TRBV7-2 and TRBJ2-2; 15 nucleotides agree with TRBD2. This CDR3 contains 18 residues. CDR1 and CDR2 (germline): SGHTA, FQGNSA. V lost 5 bases to trimming and J lost 3 bases; unmatched junction nucleotides: 7. The CDR3 nucleotides are TGTGCCAGCAGCCTCCCCGGACTAGCGGGGGGGGACACCGGGGAGCTGTTTTTT. This translates into CASSLPGLAGGDTGELFF.

The chain links TRBV12-5 to TRBJ2-7; D is ambiguous. Looked up from germline, CDR1 is LGHNT and CDR2 is FRNRAP. The germline V and J ends were trimmed by 4 bases and 0 bases, with 7 bases remaining between them. The CDR3 runs to 13 residues. This chain's CDR3 is CASGSTPSYEQYF. CDR3 DNA: TGTGCTAGTGGTTCAACTCCCTCCTACGAGCAGTACTTC.

The chain combines TRBV14 with TRBJ1-2; no reliable D call. The CDR3 covers 13 residues. Looked up from germline, CDR1 is SGHDN and CDR2 is FVKESK. Trimming removed 1 base at V and 7 bases at J, with 10 bases between. The CDR3 nucleotides are TGTGCCAGCAGCCAAGTGGGTCTAGGTGGCTACACCTTC. It yields the protein CASSQVGLGGYTF.

V usage is TRBV5-1 and J usage is TRBJ1-3; 7 nucleotides line up with TRBD1. This CDR3 is built from 17 residues. Germline V gene sequence: CDR1 SGHRS, CDR2 YFSETQ. The V gene end was trimmed by 1 base and the J gene end by 0 bases; junction bases not matched to a gene: 7. The DNA of the CDR3 is TGCGCCAGCAGCTTGTCCGGGGACAGTTCCTCTGGAAACACCATATATTTT. Protein: CASSLSGDSSSGNTIYF.

V gene TRBV11-2 combines with J gene TRBJ1-3; D gene uncertain. Trimming took 6 bases from V and 4 from J, leaving 7 bases between them. Germline-derived CDR1 and CDR2 are SGHAT and FQNNGV. CDR3 length equals 12 residues. The CDR3 loop is CASRPGGNTIYF. Written as DNA, the CDR3 is TGTGCCAGCAGGCCGGGGGGAAACACCATATATTTT.

This clone was seen only a few times. This chain connects TRBV12-3 or TRBV12-4 to TRBJ2-5; weak D call: TRBD1 (6 bases). Trimming shortened V by 6 bases and J by 3 bases, and 11 bases separated the two germline ends. The CDR3 loop spans 13 amino acids. The CDR3 DNA sequence: TGTGCCAGCAGCAGGGGCAATGAAGAGACCCAGTACTTC. Encoded protein: CASSRGNEETQYF.

The chain employs TRBV21-1 and TRBJ1-4; TRBD1, as called in the table, went unchecked against the DNA. TRBV21-1 is a pseudogene. The CDR3 has 17 residues. CDR3 region: CASSKSDRGLTNEKLFF. The DNA of the CDR3 is TGTGCCAGCAGCAAAAGTGACAGGGGGCTAACTAATGAAAAACTGTTTTTT.

In nucleotides, the CDR3 is TGTGCCAGTATCCCCCGGGACAAGAACACTGAAGCTTTCTTT. This translates into CASIPRDKNTEAFF. The genes are TRBV19 and TRBJ1-1, with TRBD1 as a possible D gene (6 bases). This CDR3 contains 14 residues. Germline lookup yields CDR1 LNHDA and CDR2 SQIVND (reference sequence). The V end lost 7 bases, the J end lost 1 base, and 13 bases lay between the germline ends. Drawing the rest from reference TRBV19 and TRBJ1-1, the complete variable domain is DGGITQSPKYLFRKEGQNVTLSCEQNLNHDAMYWYRQDPGQGLRLIYYSQIVNDFQKGDIAEGYSVSREKKESFPLTVTSAQKNPTAFYLCASIPRDKNTEAFFGQGTRLTVV.

The chain combines TRBV6-5 with TRBJ1-1, with D unresolved. CDR1 is MNHEY, CDR2 SVGAGI, per germline. V was shortened by 6 bases and J by 0 bases, with 8 bases between the two germline ends. The CDR3 spans 13 residues. CDR3 sequence (DNA): TGTGCCAGCAGGGCCCTTATGAACACTGAAGCTTTCTTT. It codes for CASRALMNTEAFF.

The rearrangement joins TRBV7-9 to TRBJ1-1; unclear D gene. The germline V and J ends were trimmed by 5 bases and 0 bases, with 7 bases remaining between them. Germline-derived CDR1 and CDR2 are SEHNR and FQNEAQ (reference sequence). The CDR3 runs 13 residues. In DNA form, the CDR3 reads TGTGCCAGCAGCCCCGCGATGAACACTGAAGCTTTCTTT. It is translated as CASSPAMNTEAFF.

The chain couples TRBV25-1 to TRBJ1-4; a possible D gene is TRBD1 (5 bases). The germline V gene encodes CDR1 MGHDK and CDR2 SYGVNS. The V gene lost 3 bases and the J gene lost 3 bases, with 14 bases spanning the gap. The CDR3 has 16 amino acids. CDR3 residues: CASSDSMRDPNEKLFF. In DNA form, the CDR3 reads TGTGCCAGCAGTGACTCAATGCGGGACCCTAATGAAAAACTGTTTTTT.

V gene TRBV3-1 (or the pseudogene TRBV3-2) combines with J gene TRBJ2-6; D not certain. V was shortened by 4 bases and J by 4 bases, with 11 bases between the two germline ends. Germline V gives CDR1 LGHDT, CDR2 YNNKEL (reference sequence). CDR3 size: 15 residues. The CDR3 is CASSPRIRGANVLTF. The CDR3 DNA follows: TGTGCCAGCAGCCCGAGAATCAGGGGGGCCAACGTCCTGACTTTC.

This rearrangement joins TRBV19 to TRBJ1-2; maybe TRBD1 (6 bases). Trimming cost V 1 base and J 1 base, with 10 bases left between them. Germline lookup yields CDR1 LNHDA and CDR2 SQIVND (reference sequence). This CDR3 comprises 15 residues. The CDR3: CASSIGQDHNYGYTF. CDR3 coding DNA: TGTGCCAGTAGTATAGGACAGGACCATAACTATGGCTACACCTTC.

This rearrangement joins TRBV5-1 to TRBJ1-4; 8 bases agree with TRBD1. The CDR3 runs 14 residues. CDR1 is SGHRS, CDR2 YFSETQ, per germline. V was pared by 3 bases and J by 8 bases, with 6 bases of the junction left unmatched. This chain's CDR3 is CASSSGQGREKLFF. The DNA of the CDR3 is TGCGCCAGCAGCTCCGGACAGGGAAGAGAAAAACTGTTTTTT. The full variable domain, with the rest looked up from reference TRBV5-1 and TRBJ1-4, is KAGVTQTPRYLIKTRGQQVTLSCSPISGHRSVSWYQQTPGQGLQFLFEYFSETQRNKGNFPGRFSGRQFSNSRSEMNVSTLELGDSALYLCASSSGQGREKLFFGSGTQLSVL.

The chain uses TRBV28 and TRBJ2-7; tentatively, D is TRBD2 (6 bases). The V gene's germline CDR1 is MDHEN and CDR2 SYDVKM. V lost 5 bases and J 5 bases, leaving 13 bases between the germline ends. The CDR3 has 13 residues. CDR3 nucleotides: TGTGCCAGCAGTGTGTCGGGGGAAGACGAGCAGTACTTC. Translating it yields CASSVSGEDEQYF.

V gene TRBV6-5 combines with J gene TRBJ1-4; D might be TRBD1 (5 bases). The V end lost 6 bases, the J end lost 8 bases, and 16 bases lay between the germline ends. CDR1 is MNHEY, CDR2 SVGAGI, per germline. The CDR3 contains 14 residues. CDR3 amino acids: CASSKGRVGEKLFF. CDR3 sequence (DNA): TGTGCCAGCAGCAAGGGCAGGGTTGGCGAAAAACTGTTTTTT.

This chain uses TRBV6-5 with TRBJ1-1; perhaps TRBD1 as D (6 bases). V was pared by 11 bases and J by 3 bases, with 19 bases between. In germline, CDR1 is MNHEY, CDR2 SVGAGI. The CDR3 contains 14 residues. CDR3: CAVKEADSYTEAFF. In DNA form, the CDR3 reads TGTGCCGTAAAAGAAGCGGACAGCTACACTGAAGCTTTCTTT.

The chain recombines TRBV19 with TRBJ1-1, with 8 nucleotides matching TRBD1. CDR3 size: 14 residues. The ends lost 4 bases at V and 11 bases at J; junction bases unmatched: 12. In germline, CDR1 is LNHDA, CDR2 SQIVND (reference sequence). The CDR3 DNA reads TGTGCCAGTAGTAGCCACCAGGGGGCTCGGGCGGCTTTCTTT. It yields the protein CASSSHQGARAAFF.

This clone was seen a handful of times. The chain uses TRBV4-3 and TRBJ1-2, with 9 nucleotides matching TRBD1. The CDR3 length is 16 residues. CDR1 is LGHNA, CDR2 YSLEER, per germline. The J segment lost 4 bases and the V segment lost 1 base, leaving 7 bases of the junction unmatched. The DNA of the CDR3 is TGCGCCAGCAGCCAAGCCGGGACAGGGATTGGCTATGGCTACACCTTC. It encodes CASSQAGTGIGYGYTF.

CDR3 in amino acids: CAWRLQGANYGYTF. DNA of the CDR3: TGTGCCTGGAGGCTACAGGGGGCTAACTATGGCTACACCTTC. V and J are TRBV30 and TRBJ1-2; 8 bases line up with TRBD1. With 3 bases clipped from V and 0 bases from J, the junction kept 3 bases outside the gene matches. The germline V gene encodes CDR1 GTSNPN and CDR2 SVGIG (reference sequence). The CDR3 contains 14 residues.

This clone counts as medium-sized (0.01 to 0.1%). The chain joins TRBV6-1 to TRBJ1-1; 8 bases are shared with TRBD1. The trim removed 0 bases at V and 8 bases at J, leaving 8 bases unmatched. CDR3 size: 15 residues. CDR1 and CDR2 from the germline V gene are MNHNS and SASEGT. The CDR3 nucleotides are TGTGCCAGCAGTGAAGCTGGGACAGGCTCGGTGGAAGCTTTCTTT. Its protein product is CASSEAGTGSVEAFF.

The CDR3 sequence: CASSQELQGRMNTEAFF. DNA for the CDR3: TGTGCCAGCAGCCAAGAACTACAGGGCCGCATGAACACTGAAGCTTTCTTT. The chain links TRBV3-1 (or the pseudogene TRBV3-2) to TRBJ1-1; TRBD1 is a possible D gene (6 bases). Looked up from germline, CDR1 is LGHDT and CDR2 is YNNKEL (reference sequence). Between the trimmed V and J ends, which lost 0 bases and 0 bases, there was a span of 14 bases. The CDR3 contains 17 residues.

This clone appeared once. The rearrangement uses TRBV4-3 and TRBJ2-2, with 11 bases fitting TRBD1. The CDR3 is made up of 19 amino acids. J gave up 3 bases and V 0 bases, and 9 bases lay outside the gene matches. The germline CDR1 and CDR2 sequences are LGHNA and YSLEER. This CDR3 is CASSQEARTGGAHTGELFF. CDR3 bases: TGCGCCAGCAGCCAAGAGGCCCGGACAGGGGGCGCCCACACCGGGGAGCTGTTTTTT.

CDR3 in amino acids: CASSSIFGTEAFF. DNA for the CDR3: TGTGCCAGCAGTTCCATTTTCGGCACTGAAGCTTTCTTT. V is TRBV6-5 and J is TRBJ1-1; unclear D gene. This CDR3 has 13 amino acids. Germline values: CDR1 MNHEY, CDR2 SVGAGI. V gave up 4 bases and J gave up 4 bases, with 10 bases separating them.

As to this clone: The sample holds other DNA sequences that translate to the same CDR3. This chain joins TRBV12-3 or TRBV12-4 and TRBJ1-2; 7 positions agree with TRBD1. The CDR3 is made up of 13 amino acids. V trimming: 4 bases; J trimming: 5 bases; junction bases outside the gene matches: 4. The CDR3 region has the DNA TGTGCCAGCAGTTCCTACAGGGGTTATGGCTACACCTTC. Its protein product is CASSSYRGYGYTF.

The CDR3 region is CSAIRTSGGATGELFF. The CDR3 DNA sequence: TGCAGCGCAATCAGGACTAGCGGGGGGGCCACCGGGGAGCTGTTTTTT. V usage is TRBV29-1 and J usage is TRBJ2-2, with TRBD2 matching 15 bases. This CDR3 has 16 amino acids. The germline V gene has CDR1 SQVTM and CDR2 ANQGSEA. The trim removed 7 bases at V and 4 bases at J, leaving 7 bases unmatched.

The chain carries TRBV5-1 and TRBJ2-2; D call uncertain. CDR1 SGHRS and CDR2 YFSETQ come from the germline V gene. V was shortened by 3 bases and J by 3 bases, with 3 bases between the two germline ends. The CDR3 length is 12 residues. This CDR3 reads CASSSYTGELFF. DNA for the CDR3: TGCGCCAGCAGCTCCTACACCGGGGAGCTGTTTTTT. The complete variable domain, with remaining parts taken from reference TRBV5-1 and TRBJ2-2, reads KAGVTQTPRYLIKTRGQQVTLSCSPISGHRSVSWYQQTPGQGLQFLFEYFSETQRNKGNFPGRFSGRQFSNSRSEMNVSTLELGDSALYLCASSSYTGELFFGEGSRLTVL.

This clone appeared once. The V gene is TRBV9, the J gene TRBJ2-3; 8 bases match TRBD2. V shed 0 bases, J shed 6 bases, and the junction held 12 bases outside the gene matches. This CDR3 is built from 17 residues. The germline V gene encodes CDR1 SGDLS and CDR2 YYNGEE. The CDR3 DNA reads as TGTGCCAGCAGCGTAGCGGGGGGGGTATCCCTCCTCGATACGCAGTATTTT. This translates into CASSVAGGVSLLDTQYF. Complete variable domain (other parts from reference TRBV9 and TRBJ2-3): DSGVTQTPKHLITATGQRVTLRCSPRSGDLSVYWYQQSLDQGLQFLIQYYNGEERAKGNILERFSAQQFPDLHSELNLSSLELGDSALYFCASSVAGGVSLLDTQYFGPGTRLTVL.